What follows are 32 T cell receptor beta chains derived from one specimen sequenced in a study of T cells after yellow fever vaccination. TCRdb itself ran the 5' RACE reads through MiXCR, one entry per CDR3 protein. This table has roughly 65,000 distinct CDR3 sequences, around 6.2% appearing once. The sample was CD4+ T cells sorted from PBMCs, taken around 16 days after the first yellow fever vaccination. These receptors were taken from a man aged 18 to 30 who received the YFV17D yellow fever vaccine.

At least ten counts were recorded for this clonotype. For the CDR3, the DNA is TGCAGTGCTAGACCCGTGGGGGAGCAGTTCTTC. This codes for CSARPVGEQFF. This chain connects TRBV20-1 to TRBJ2-1; D uncertain. Trimming took 2 bases from V and 10 from J, leaving 9 bases between them. The CDR3 is 11 residues long. CDR1 is DFQATT and CDR2 is SNEGSKA in the germline V gene (reference sequence).

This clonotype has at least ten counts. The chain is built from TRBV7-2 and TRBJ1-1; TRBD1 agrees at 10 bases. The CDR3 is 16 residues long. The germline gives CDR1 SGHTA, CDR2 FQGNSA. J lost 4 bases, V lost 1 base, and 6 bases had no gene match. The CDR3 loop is CASSLEGTGVVTEAFF. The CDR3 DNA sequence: TGTGCCAGCAGCTTAGAAGGGACAGGGGTAGTCACTGAAGCTTTCTTT.

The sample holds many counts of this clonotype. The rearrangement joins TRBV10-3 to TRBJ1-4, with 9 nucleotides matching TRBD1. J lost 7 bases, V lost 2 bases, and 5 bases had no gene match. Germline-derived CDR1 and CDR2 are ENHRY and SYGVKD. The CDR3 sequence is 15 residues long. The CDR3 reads CAISEGTGLGEKLFF. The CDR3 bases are TGTGCCATCAGTGAGGGGACAGGGCTGGGTGAAAAACTGTTTTTT.

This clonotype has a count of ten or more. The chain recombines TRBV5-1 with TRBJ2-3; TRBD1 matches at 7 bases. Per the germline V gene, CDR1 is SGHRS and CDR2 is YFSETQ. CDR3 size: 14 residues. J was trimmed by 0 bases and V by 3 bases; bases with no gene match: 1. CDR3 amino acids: CASSSDRSTDTQYF. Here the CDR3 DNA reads TGCGCCAGCAGCTCGGACAGGAGCACAGATACGCAGTATTTT.

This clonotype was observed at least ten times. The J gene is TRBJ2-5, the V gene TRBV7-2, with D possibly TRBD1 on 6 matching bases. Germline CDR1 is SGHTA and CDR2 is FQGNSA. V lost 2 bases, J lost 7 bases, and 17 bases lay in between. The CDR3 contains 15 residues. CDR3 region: CASSLKTGNLVTQYF. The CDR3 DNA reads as TGTGCCAGCAGCTTAAAAACAGGGAATTTGGTGACCCAGTACTTC.

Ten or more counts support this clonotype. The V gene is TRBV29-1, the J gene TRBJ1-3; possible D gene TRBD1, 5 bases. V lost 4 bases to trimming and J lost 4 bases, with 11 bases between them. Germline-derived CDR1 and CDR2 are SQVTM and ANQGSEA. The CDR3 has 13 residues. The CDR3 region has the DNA TGCAGCGTTGGACAGTCGTCGGGAAACACCATATATTTT. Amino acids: CSVGQSSGNTIYF.

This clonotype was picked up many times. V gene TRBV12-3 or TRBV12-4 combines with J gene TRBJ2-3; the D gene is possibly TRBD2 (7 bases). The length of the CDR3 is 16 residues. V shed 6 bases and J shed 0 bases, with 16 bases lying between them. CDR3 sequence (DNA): TGTGCCAGCAGGACCCTTGGGGGGGCCAGCACAGATACGCAGTATTTT. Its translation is CASRTLGGASTDTQYF.

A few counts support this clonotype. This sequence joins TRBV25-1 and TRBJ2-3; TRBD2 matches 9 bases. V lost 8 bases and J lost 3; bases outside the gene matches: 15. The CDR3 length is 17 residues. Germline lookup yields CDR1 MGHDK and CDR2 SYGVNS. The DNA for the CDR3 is TGTGCCAGCTCCGAGAAGGCGGGGGGGCCCGTAACAGATACGCAGTATTTT. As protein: CASSEKAGGPVTDTQYF. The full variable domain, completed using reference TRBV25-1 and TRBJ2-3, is EADIYQTPRYLVIGTGKKITLECSQTMGHDKMYWYQQDPGMELHLIHYSYGVNSTEKGDLSSESTVSRIRTEHFPLTLESARPSHTSQYLCASSEKAGGPVTDTQYFGPGTRLTVL.

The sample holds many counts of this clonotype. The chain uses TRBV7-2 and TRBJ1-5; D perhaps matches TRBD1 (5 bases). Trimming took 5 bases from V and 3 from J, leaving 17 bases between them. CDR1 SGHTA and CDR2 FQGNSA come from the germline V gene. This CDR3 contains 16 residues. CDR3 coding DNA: TGTGCCAGCAGCCCCCATGGAAGAGGGGACAATCAGCCCCAGCATTTT. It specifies CASSPHGRGDNQPQHF.

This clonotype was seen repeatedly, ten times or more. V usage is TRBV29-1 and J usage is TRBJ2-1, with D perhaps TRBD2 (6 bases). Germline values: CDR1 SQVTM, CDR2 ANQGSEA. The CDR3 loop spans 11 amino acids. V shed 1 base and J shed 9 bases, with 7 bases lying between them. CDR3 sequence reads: CSVEAGSEQFF. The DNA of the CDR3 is TGCAGCGTTGAAGCCGGGAGTGAGCAGTTCTTC.

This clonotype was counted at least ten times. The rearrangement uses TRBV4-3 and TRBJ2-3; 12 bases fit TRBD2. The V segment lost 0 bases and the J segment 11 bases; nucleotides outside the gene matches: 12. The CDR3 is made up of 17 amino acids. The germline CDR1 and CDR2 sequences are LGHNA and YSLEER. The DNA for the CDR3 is TGCGCCAGCAGCCAAGAGGAGGCTAGCGGGGGGGCAAGACTGCAGTATTTT. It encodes CASSQEEASGGARLQYF.

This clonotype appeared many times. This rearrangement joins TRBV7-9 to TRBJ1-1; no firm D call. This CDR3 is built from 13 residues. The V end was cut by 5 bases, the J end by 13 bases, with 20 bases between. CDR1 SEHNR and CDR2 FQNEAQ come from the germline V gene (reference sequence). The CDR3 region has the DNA TGTGCCAGCAGCCCCACCACCGATCCCCGGGGTTTCTTT. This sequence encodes CASSPTTDPRGFF.

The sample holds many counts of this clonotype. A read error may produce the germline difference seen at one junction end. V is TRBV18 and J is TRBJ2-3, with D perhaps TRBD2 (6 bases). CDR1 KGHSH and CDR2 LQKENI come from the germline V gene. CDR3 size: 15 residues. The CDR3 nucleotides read TGTGCCAGCTCGCCACTTTCCGGGACTACAGATACGCAGTATTTT. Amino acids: CASSPLSGTTDTQYF.

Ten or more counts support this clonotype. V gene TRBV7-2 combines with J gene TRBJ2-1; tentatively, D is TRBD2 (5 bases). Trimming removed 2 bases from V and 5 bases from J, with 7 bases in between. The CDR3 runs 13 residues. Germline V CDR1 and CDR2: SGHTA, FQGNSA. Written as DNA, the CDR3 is TGTGCCAGCAGCTTAACTAGAGACAATGAGCAGTTCTTC. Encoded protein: CASSLTRDNEQFF.

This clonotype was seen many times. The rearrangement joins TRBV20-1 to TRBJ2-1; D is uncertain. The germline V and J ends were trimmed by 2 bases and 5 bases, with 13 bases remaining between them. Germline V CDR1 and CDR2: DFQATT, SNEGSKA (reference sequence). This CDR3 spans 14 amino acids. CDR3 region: CSARPPPLNNEQFF. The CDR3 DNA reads TGCAGTGCTAGACCCCCGCCCCTAAACAATGAGCAGTTCTTC.

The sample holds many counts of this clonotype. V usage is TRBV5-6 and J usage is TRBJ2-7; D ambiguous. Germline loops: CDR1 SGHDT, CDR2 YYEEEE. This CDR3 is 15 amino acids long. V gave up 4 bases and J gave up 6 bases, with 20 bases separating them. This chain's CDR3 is CASSRLTLNLIEQYV. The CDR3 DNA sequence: TGTGCCAGCAGCCGGCTAACGCTCAACCTCATCGAGCAGTACGTC.

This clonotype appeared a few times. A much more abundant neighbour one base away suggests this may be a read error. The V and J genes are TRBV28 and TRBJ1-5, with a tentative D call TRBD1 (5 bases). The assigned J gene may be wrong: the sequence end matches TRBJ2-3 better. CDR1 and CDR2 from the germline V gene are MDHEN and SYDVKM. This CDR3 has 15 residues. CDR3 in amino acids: CASSFGIRGVQPQYF. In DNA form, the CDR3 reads TGTGCCAGCAGTTTTGGGATAAGGGGTGTTCAGCCCCAGTATTTT.

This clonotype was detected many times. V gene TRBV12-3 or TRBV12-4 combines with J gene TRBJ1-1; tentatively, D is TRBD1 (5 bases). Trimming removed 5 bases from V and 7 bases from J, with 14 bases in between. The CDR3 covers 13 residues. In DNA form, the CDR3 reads TGTGCCAGCAGTATGAGTGGGACCGTTGAAGCTTTCTTT. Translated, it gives CASSMSGTVEAFF.

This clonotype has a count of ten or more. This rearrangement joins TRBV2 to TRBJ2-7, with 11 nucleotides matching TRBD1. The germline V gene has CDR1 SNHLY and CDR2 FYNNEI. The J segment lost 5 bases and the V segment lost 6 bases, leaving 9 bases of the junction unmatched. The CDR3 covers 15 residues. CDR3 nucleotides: TGTGCCAGCAGCAGGGACAGGGGGAATTGGAACGAGCAGTACTTC. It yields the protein CASSRDRGNWNEQYF.

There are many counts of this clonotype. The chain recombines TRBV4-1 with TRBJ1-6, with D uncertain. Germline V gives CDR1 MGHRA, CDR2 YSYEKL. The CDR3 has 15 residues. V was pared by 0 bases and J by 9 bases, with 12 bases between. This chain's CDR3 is CASSQEDSSRSPLHF. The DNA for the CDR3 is TGCGCCAGCAGCCAAGAGGACTCTAGTCGTTCACCCCTCCACTTT.

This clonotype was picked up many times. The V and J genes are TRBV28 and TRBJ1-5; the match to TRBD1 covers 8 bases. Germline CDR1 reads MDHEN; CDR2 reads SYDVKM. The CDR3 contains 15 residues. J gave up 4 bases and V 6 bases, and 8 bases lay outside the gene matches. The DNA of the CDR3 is TGTGCCAGCAGATCTCAGGGGGCCTTAAATCAGCCCCAGCATTTT. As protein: CASRSQGALNQPQHF.

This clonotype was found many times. CDR3 in DNA: TGTGCCAGCAGCTTCCAAGCGCGGGGGGGCACAGATACGCAGTATTTT. Translating gives CASSFQARGGTDTQYF. The rearrangement joins TRBV7-6 to TRBJ2-3; 8 nucleotides agree with TRBD2. The germline V gene has CDR1 SGHVS and CDR2 FNYEAQ. Unmatched junction bases numbered 6, after V lost 3 bases and J lost 1 base. The CDR3 sequence is 16 residues long.

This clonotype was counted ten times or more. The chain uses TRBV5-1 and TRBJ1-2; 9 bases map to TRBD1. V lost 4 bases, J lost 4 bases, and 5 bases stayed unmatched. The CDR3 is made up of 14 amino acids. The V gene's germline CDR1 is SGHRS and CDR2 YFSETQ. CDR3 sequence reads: CASSPGTGSYGYTF. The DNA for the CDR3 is TGCGCCAGCAGCCCCGGGACAGGGAGCTATGGCTACACCTTC.

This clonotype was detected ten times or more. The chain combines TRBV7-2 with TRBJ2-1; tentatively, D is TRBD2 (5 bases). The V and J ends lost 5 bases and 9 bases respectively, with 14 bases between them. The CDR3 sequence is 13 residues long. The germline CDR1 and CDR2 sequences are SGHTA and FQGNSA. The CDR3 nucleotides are TGTGCCAGCAGCATGGGTGCGGGCAGTGAGCAGTTCTTC. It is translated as CASSMGAGSEQFF. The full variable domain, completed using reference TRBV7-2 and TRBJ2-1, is GAGVSQSPSNKVTEKGKDVELRCDPISGHTALYWYRQSLGQGLEFLIYFQGNSAPDKSGLPSDRFSAERTGGSVSTLTIQRTQQEDSAVYLCASSMGAGSEQFFGPGTRLTVL.

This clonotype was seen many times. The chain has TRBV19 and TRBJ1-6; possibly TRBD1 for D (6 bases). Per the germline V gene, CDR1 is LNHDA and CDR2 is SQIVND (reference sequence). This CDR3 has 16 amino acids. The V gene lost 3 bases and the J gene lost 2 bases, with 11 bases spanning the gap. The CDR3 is CASSIPEGAYNSPLHF. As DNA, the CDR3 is TGTGCCAGTAGTATCCCGGAGGGGGCCTATAATTCACCCCTCCACTTT.

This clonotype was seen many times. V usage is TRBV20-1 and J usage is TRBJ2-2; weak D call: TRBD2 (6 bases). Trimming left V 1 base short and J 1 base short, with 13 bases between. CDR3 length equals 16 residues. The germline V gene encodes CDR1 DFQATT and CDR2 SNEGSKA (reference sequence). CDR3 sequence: CSARVAGRGNTGELFF. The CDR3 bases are TGCAGTGCTAGAGTGGCCGGGCGGGGGAACACCGGGGAGCTGTTTTTT.

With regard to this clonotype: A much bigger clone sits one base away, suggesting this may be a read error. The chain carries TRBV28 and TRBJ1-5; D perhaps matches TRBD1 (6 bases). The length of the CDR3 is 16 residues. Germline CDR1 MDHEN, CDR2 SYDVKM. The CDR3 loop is CASSPWGTKRNQPQNF. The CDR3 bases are TGTGCCAGCAGCCCATGGGGGACAAAACGCAATCAGCCCCAGAATTTT. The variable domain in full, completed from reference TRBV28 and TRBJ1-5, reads DVKVTQSSRYLVKRTGEKVFLECVQDMDHENMFWYRQDPGLGLRLIYFSYDVKMKEKGDIPEGYSVSREKKERFSLILESASTNQTSMYLCASSPWGTKRNQPQNFGDGTRLSIL.

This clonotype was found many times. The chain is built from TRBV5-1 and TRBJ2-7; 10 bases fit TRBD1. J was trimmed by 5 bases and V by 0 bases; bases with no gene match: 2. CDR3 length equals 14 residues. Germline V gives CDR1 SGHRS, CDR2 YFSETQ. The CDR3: CASSLGQGADEQYV. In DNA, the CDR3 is TGCGCCAGCAGCTTGGGACAGGGGGCAGACGAGCAGTACGTC.

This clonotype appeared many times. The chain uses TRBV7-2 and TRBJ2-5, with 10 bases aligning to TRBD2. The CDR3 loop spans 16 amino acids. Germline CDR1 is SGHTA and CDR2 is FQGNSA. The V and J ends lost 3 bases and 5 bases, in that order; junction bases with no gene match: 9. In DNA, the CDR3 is TGTGCCAGCAGCTTGGCCCCCAGCGGGGGGGTGGAGACCCAGTACTTC. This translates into CASSLAPSGGVETQYF. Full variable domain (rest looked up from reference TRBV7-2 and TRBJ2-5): GAGVSQSPSNKVTEKGKDVELRCDPISGHTALYWYRQSLGQGLEFLIYFQGNSAPDKSGLPSDRFSAERTGGSVSTLTIQRTQQEDSAVYLCASSLAPSGGVETQYFGPGTRLLVL.

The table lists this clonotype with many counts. DNA for the CDR3: TGCAGTGCCGGAACAGGGGATAGGGCCTACGAGCAGTACTTC. Translated, it gives CSAGTGDRAYEQYF. The chain joins TRBV20-1 to TRBJ2-7; 7 bases agree with TRBD1. V lost 6 bases to trimming and J lost 2 bases; unmatched junction nucleotides: 10. This CDR3 contains 14 residues. CDR1 DFQATT and CDR2 SNEGSKA come from the germline V gene (reference sequence).

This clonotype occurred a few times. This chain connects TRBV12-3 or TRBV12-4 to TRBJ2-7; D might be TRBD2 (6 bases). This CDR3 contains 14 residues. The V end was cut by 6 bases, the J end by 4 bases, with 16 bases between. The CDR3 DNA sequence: TGTGCCAGCAGCCGCCGTGGAGGGAGGTACGAGCAGTACTTC. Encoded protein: CASSRRGGRYEQYF.

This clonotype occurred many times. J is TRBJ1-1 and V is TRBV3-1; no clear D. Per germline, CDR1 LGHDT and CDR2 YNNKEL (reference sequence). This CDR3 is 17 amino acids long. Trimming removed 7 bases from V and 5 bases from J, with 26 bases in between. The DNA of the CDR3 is TGTGCCAGCAACCAGGACGTAACGGTGGGAACGAGAACTGAAGCTTTCTTT. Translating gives CASNQDVTVGTRTEAFF.